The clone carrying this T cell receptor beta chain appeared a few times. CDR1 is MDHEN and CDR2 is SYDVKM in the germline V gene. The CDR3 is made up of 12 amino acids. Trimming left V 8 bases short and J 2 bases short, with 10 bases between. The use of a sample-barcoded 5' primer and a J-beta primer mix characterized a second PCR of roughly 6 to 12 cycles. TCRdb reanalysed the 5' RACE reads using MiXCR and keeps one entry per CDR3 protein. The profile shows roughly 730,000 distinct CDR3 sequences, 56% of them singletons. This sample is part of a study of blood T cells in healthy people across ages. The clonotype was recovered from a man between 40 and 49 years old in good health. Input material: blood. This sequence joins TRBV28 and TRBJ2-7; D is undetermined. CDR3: CASLSTTYEQYF. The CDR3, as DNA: TGTGCCAGCTTATCTACGACCTACGAGCAGTACTTC. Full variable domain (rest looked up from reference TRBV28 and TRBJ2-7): DVKVTQSSRYLVKRTGEKVFLECVQDMDHENMFWYRQDPGLGLRLIYFSYDVKMKEKGDIPEGYSVSREKKERFSLILESASTNQTSMYLCASLSTTYEQYFGPGTRLTVT.